This T cell receptor (beta chain) was identified during a study of cytomegalovirus exposure and HLA in healthy donors. Study overall: Around 77 million unique TCRs from HLA-typed donors made up an early data release. Study results and limitations: Some highly shared sequence variants likely arose as a pipeline artifact. Some TCR beta chains (164 of them) were listed as cytomegalovirus-associated.

The CDR3 spans 15 residues. CDR1 is LGHNT, CDR2 FRNRAP, per germline. V shed 1 base, J shed 5 bases, and the junction held 8 bases outside the gene matches. This clone showed up just a few times. No antigen is known for it. Use of 60 Vbeta and 13 Jbeta primers characterized the PCR. Generated by immunoSEQ multiplex PCR, the TCRdb table keeps only in-frame clones and is missing some. The table includes 97,000 or so clones, 63% detected once. The source of this sequence is a human donor in good health. The sequencing sample was made of PBMCs. The J gene is TRBJ2-7, the V gene TRBV12-5, with 7 bases aligning to TRBD1. The CDR3 coding sequence is TGTGCTAGTGGTTTGGGCGGACAGGCCCCCCACGAGCAGTACTTC. The encoded protein is CASGLGGQAPHEQYF.